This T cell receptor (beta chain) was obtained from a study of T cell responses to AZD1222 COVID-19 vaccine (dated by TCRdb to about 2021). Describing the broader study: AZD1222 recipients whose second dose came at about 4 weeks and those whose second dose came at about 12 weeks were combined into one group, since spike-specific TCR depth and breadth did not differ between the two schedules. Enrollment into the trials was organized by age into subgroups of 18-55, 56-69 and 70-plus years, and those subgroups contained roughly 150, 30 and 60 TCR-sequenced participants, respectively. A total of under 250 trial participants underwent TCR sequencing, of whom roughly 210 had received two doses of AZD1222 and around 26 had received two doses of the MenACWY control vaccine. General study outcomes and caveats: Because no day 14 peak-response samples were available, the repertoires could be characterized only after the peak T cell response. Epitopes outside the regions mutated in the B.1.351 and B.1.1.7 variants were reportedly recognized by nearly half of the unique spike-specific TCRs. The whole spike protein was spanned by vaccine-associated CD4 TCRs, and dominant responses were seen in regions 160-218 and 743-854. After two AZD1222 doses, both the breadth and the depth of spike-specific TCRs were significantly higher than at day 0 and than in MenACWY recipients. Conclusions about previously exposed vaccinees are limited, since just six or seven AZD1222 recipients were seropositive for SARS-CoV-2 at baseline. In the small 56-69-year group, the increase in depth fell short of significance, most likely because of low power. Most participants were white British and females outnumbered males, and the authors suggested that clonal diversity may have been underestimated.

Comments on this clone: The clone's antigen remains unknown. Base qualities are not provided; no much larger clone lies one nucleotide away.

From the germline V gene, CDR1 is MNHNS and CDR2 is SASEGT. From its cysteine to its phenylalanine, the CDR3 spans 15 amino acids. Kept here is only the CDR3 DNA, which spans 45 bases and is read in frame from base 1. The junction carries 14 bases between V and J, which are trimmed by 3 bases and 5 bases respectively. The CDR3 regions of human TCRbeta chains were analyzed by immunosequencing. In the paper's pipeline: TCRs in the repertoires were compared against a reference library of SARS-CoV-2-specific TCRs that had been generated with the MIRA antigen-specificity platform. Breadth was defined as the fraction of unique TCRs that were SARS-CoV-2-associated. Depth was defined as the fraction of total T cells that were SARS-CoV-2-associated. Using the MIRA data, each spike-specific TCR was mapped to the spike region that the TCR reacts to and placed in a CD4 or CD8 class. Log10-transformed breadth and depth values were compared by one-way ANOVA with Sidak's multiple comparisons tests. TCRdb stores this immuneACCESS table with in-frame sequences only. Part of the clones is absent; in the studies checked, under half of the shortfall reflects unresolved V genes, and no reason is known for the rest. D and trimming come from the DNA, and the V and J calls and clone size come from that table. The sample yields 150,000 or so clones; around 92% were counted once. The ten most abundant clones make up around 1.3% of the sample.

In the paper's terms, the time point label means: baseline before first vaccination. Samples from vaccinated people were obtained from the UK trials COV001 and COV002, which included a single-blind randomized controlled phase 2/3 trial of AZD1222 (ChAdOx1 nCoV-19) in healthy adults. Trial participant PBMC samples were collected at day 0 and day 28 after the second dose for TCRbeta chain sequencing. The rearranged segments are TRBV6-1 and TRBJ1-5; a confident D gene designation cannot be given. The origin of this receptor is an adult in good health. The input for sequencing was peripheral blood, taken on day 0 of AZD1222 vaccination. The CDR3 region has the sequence CASSEEREPYQPQHF. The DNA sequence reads TGTGCCAGCAGTGAGGAGAGGGAACCTTATCAGCCCCAGCATTTT.